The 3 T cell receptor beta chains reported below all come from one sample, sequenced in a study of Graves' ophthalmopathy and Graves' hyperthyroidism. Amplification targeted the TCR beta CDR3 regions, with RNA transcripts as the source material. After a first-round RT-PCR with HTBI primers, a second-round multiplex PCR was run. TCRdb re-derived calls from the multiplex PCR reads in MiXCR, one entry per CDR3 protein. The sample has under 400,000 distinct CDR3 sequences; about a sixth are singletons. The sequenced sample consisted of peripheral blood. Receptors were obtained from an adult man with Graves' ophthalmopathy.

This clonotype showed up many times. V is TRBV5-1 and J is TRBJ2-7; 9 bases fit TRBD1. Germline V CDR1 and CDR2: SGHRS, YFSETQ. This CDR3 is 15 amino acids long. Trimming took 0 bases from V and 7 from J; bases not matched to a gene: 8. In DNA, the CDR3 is TGCGCCAGCAGCTTGGCGCCGACAGGGGGTCGGGAGCAGTACTTC. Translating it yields CASSLAPTGGREQYF.

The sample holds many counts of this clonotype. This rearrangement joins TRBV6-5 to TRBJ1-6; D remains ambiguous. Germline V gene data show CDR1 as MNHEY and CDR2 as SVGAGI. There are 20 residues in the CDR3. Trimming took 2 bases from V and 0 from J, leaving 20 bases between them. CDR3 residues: CASSYTRSGVHSSYNSPLHF. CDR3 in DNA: TGTGCCAGCAGTTACACCCGTTCAGGCGTTCATAGCTCCTATAATTCACCCCTCCACTTT.

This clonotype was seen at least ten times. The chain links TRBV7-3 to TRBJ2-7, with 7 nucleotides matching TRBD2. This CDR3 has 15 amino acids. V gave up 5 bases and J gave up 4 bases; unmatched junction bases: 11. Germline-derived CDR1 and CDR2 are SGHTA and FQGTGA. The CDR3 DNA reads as TGTGCCAGCAGCCCAGTCGATCGGGGGGTGTACGAGCAGTACTTC. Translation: CASSPVDRGVYEQYF.